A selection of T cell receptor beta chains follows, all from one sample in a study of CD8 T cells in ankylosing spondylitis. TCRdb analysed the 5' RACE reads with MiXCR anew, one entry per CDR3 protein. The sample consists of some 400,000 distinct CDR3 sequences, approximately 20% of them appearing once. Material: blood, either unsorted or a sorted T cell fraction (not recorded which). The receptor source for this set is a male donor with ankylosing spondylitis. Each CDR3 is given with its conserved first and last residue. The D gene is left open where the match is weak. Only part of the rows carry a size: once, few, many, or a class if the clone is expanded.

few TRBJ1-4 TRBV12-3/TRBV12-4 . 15 CASSRRSADSEKLFF TGTGCCAGCAGCCGCCGCTCCGCCGACTCTGAAAAACTGTTTTTT
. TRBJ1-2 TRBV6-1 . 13 CASRPSSNYGYTF TGTGCCAGCAGACCATCGTCTAACTATGGCTACACCTTC
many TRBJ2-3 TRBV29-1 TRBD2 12 CSGREVGDTQYF TGCAGCGGGCGGGAGGTCGGAGATACGCAGTATTTT
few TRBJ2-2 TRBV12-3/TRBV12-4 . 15 CASSAGITNTGELFF TGTGCCAGCAGCGCAGGGATAACGAACACCGGGGAGCTGTTTTTT
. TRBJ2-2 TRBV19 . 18 CASSSPFSAEGTTGELFF TGTGCCAGTAGTAGCCCCTTTTCGGCGGAAGGAACCACCGGGGAGCTGTTTTTT
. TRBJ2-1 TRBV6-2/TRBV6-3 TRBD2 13 CASRAGGYNEQFF TGTGCCAGCAGGGCGGGAGGCTACAATGAGCAGTTCTTC
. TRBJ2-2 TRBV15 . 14 CATSRSRNAGELFF TGTGCCACCAGCAGATCCAGGAATGCCGGGGAGCTGTTTTTT
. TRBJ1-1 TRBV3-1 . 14 CASSQRGPNTEAFF TGTGCCAGCAGCCAACGTGGACCGAACACTGAAGCTTTCTTT
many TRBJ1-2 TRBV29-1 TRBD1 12 CSVQQGVASYTF TGCAGCGTTCAACAGGGGGTTGCGAGCTACACCTTC
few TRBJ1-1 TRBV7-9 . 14 CASSLVAGLTEAFF TGTGCCAGCAGCTTAGTGGCAGGCCTCACTGAAGCTTTCTTT
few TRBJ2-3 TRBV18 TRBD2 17 CASSPGTSGLSTDTQYF TGTGCCAGCTCACCGGGTACTAGCGGACTAAGCACAGATACGCAGTATTTT
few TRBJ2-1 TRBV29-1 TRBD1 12 CSAGTGYNEQFF TGCAGCGCCGGGACAGGATACAATGAGCAGTTCTTC
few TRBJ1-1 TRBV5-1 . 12 CASSLDTQKAFF TGCGCCAGCAGCCTGGACACGCAAAAAGCTTTCTTT
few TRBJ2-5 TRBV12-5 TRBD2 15 CASGFGGRVAETQYF TGTGCTAGTGGTTTTGGAGGGAGGGTTGCGGAGACCCAGTACTTC
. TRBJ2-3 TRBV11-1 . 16 CASSLITGDSGDTQYF TGTGCCAGCAGCTTAATAACTGGGGATTCAGGTGATACGCAGTATTTT
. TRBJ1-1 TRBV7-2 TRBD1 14 CASSIQGSNTEAFF TGTGCCAGCAGCATACAGGGGTCGAACACTGAAGCTTTCTTT
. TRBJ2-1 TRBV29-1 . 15 CSVPVDGSSYNEQFF TGCAGCGTGCCCGTAGACGGGAGCTCCTACAATGAGCAGTTCTTC
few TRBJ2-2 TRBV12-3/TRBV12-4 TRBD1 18 CASSPDRGWSPSTGELFF TGTGCCAGCAGCCCGGACAGGGGGTGGTCCCCAAGCACCGGGGAGCTGTTTTTT
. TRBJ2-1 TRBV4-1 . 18 CASSQDRALESSYNEQFF TGCGCCAGCAGCCAAGATAGGGCTCTAGAAAGCTCCTACAATGAGCAGTTCTTC
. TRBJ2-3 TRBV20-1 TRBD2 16 CSAKRDGRAGTDTQYF TGCAGTGCAAAACGGGACGGGAGGGCCGGCACAGATACGCAGTATTTT
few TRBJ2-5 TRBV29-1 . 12 CSVELSGFTQYF TGCAGCGTTGAGCTTTCCGGGTTTACCCAGTACTTC
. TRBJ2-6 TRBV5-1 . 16 CASSLVPDSGANVLTF TGCGCCAGCAGCTTGGTTCCTGACTCTGGGGCCAACGTCCTGACTTTC
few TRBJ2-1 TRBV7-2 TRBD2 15 CASSPRGAGAYEQFF TGTGCCAGCAGCCCACGGGGAGCGGGAGCCTATGAGCAGTTCTTC
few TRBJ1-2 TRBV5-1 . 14 CASSLDSPIIGYTF TGCGCCAGCAGCTTGGACAGCCCGATCATCGGCTACACCTTC
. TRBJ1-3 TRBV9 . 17 CASSVAGTPAAGNTIYF TGTGCCAGCAGCGTCGCCGGGACACCGGCCGCTGGAAACACCATATATTTT
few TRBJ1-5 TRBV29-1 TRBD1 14 CSVSQGASNQPQHF TGCAGCGTTTCCCAGGGGGCAAGCAATCAGCCCCAGCATTTT
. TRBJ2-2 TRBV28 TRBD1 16 CASSYSTGGNTGELFF TGTGCCAGCAGTTACTCGACAGGGGGAAACACCGGGGAGCTGTTTTTT
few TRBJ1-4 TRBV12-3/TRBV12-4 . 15 CASSLSPGGSEKLFF TGTGCCAGCAGTTTAAGCCCCGGGGGGAGTGAAAAACTGTTTTTT
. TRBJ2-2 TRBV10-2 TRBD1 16 CASSLGRDRGTGELFF TGCGCCAGCTCCCTCGGGAGAGACAGGGGAACCGGGGAGCTGTTTTTT
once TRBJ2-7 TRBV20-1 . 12 CSANGLSYEQYF TGCAGTGCTAACGGACTTTCCTACGAGCAGTACTTC
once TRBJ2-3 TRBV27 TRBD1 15 CASSRGGQATDTQYF TGTGCCAGCAGTCGCGGCGGACAGGCAACAGATACGCAGTATTTT
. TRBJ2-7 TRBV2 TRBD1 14 CASTGQGIGYEQYF TGTGCCAGCACGGGACAGGGGATAGGCTACGAGCAGTACTTC
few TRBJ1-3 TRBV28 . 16 CASSETIRLSGNTIYF TGTGCCAGCAGTGAGACCATCCGCCTCTCTGGAAACACCATATATTTT
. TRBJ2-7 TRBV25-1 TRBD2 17 CASSGARSGGFSYEQYF TGTGCCAGCAGTGGCGCCCGAAGCGGGGGCTTCAGCTACGAGCAGTACTTC
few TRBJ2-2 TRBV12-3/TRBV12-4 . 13 CASRTPPTGELFF TGTGCCAGCAGAACCCCTCCAACCGGGGAGCTGTTTTTT
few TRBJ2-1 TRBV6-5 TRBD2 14 CASSYPAGGNEQFF TGTGCCAGCAGTTACCCAGCGGGAGGTAATGAGCAGTTCTTC
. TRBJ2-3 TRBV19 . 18 CASSIVSSGRTSTDTQYF TGTGCCAGTAGTATAGTATCTTCGGGTCGGACTAGCACAGATACGCAGTATTTT
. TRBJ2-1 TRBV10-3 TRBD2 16 CAISENLREAYNEQFF TGTGCCATCAGTGAGAATTTGCGGGAGGCGTACAATGAGCAGTTCTTC
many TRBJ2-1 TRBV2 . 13 CASLQSSYNEQFF TGTGCCAGCTTGCAGAGCTCCTACAATGAGCAGTTCTTC
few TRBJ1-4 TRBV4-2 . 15 CASSQETGENEKLFF TGTGCCAGCAGCCAAGAGACAGGAGAGAATGAAAAACTGTTTTTT
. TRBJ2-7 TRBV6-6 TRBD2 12 CASRRGLPGWYF TGTGCCAGCAGAAGGGGACTACCTGGATGGTACTTC
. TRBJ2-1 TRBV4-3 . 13 CASSQDGRRGQFF TGCGCCAGCAGCCAGGATGGGCGCCGCGGGCAGTTCTTC
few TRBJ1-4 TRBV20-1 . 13 CSARPEGKEKLFF TGCAGTGCTAGGCCCGAAGGAAAAGAAAAACTGTTTTTT
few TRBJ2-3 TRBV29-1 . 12 CSVLRGTDTQYF TGCAGCGTTCTCCGCGGCACAGATACGCAGTATTTT
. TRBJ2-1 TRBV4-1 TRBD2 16 CASSSGLAGGVGEQFF TGCGCCAGCAGCTCCGGACTAGCGGGAGGTGTTGGTGAGCAGTTCTTC
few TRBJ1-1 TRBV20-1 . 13 CSARPTMNTEAFF TGCAGTGCTAGGCCGACAATGAACACTGAAGCTTTCTTT
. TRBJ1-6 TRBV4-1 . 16 CASSQESGAAFSPLHF TGCGCCAGCAGCCAAGAGTCTGGAGCCGCTTTCTCACCCCTCCACTTT
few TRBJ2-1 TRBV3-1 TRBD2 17 CASSQDLSGRALDEQFF TGTGCCAGCAGCCAAGATTTAAGCGGGAGGGCTTTGGATGAGCAGTTCTTC
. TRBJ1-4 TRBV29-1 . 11 CSVEAAEKLFF TGCAGCGTTGAAGCAGCGGAAAAACTGTTTTTT
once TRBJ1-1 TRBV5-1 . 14 CASRWADLNTEAFF TGCGCCAGCAGATGGGCAGACCTGAACACTGAAGCTTTCTTT
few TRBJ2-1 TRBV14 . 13 CASSPRLVNEQFF TGTGCCAGCAGCCCCCGACTAGTCAATGAGCAGTTCTTC
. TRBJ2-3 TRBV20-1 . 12 CSAWSRTDTQYF TGCAGTGCTTGGTCGCGCACAGATACGCAGTATTTT
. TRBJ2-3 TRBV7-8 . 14 CASSLGLITDTQYF TGTGCCAGCAGCTTAGGGCTGATCACAGATACGCAGTATTTT
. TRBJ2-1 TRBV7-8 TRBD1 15 CASSLGQGAIYEQFF TGTGCCAGCAGCTTGGGCCAGGGGGCTATCTATGAGCAGTTCTTC
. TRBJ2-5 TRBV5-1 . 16 CASSPLVAGVQETQYF TGCGCCAGCAGCCCGCTCGTCGCAGGGGTTCAAGAGACCCAGTACTTC
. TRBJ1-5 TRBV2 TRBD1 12 CASRDTGGPQHF TGTGCCAGCAGGGACACAGGGGGCCCCCAGCATTTT
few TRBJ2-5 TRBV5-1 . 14 CASSLSPGQETQYF TGCGCCAGCAGCTTGAGCCCTGGTCAAGAGACCCAGTACTTC
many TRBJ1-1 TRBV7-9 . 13 CASSFLGATEAFF TGTGCCAGCAGCTTTCTGGGGGCCACTGAAGCTTTCTTT
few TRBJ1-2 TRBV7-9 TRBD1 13 CASSRDRENGYTF TGTGCCAGCAGCCGGGACAGGGAAAATGGCTACACCTTC
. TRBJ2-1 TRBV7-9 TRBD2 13 CASPRGAYNEQFF TGTGCCAGCCCGCGGGGGGCCTACAATGAGCAGTTCTTC